This T cell receptor (beta chain) appears in the sequencing data of a study of cytomegalovirus exposure and HLA in healthy donors. Whole-study results and caveats: CMV serostatus was the only recorded immune exposure for donors.

Remarks on this clone: Its cognate antigen is unknown.

PCR was performed using 60 Vbeta and 13 Jbeta primers. TCRdb keeps only in-frame clones here, not all; method: immunoSEQ multiplex PCR. This sample has over 150,000 clones; 82% occur once, and the top ten carry 0.098%. V lost 3 bases and J lost 8, with 6 bases in between. The CDR3 consists of 11 residues. Germline CDR1 reads SNHLY; CDR2 reads FYNNEI. The sequence was obtained from a boy under 10 years old in good health and CMV-seronegative. Sequencing was carried out using PBMCs. The chain has TRBV2 and TRBJ2-3; a possible D gene is TRBD2 (6 bases). CDR3 DNA: TGTGCCAGCAGTGAGGGGGGTACGCAGTATTTT. It codes for CASSEGGTQYF.